The entry below gives a single T cell receptor beta chain sequence along with its context. The data stem from a study of blood T cell repertoires in COVID-19. Study as a whole: Sites in the United States, Italy and Spain provided acute and convalescent COVID-19 samples. Sample material is recorded as cDNA or gDNA derived from T cells, B-cell-depleted T cells, or PBMCs.

Enrollment of patients from Seattle took place during active infection, with longitudinal follow-up. Methods used by the authors: For nucleated cells, counts were estimated from reference gene primer amplification. Here immunoSEQ multiplex PCR was the method, and the copy in TCRdb shows in-frame clones only, minus some. The D gene and trimming were derived from the DNA, and the V and J assignments and clone size from that table. The sample holds around 280,000 clones, roughly 86% seen once. The V gene end was trimmed by 10 bases and the J gene end by 4 bases; junction bases not matched to a gene: 6. CDR1 and CDR2 from the germline V gene are LNHDA and SQIVND (reference sequence). CDR3 length: 13 residues.

The specimen sequenced was peripheral blood. This TCR was recovered from a woman younger than 45 with COVID-19, enrolled during active disease. V gene TRBV19 combines with J gene TRBJ1-3; TRBD1 agrees at 8 bases. This CDR3 is CATRSGGGNTIYF. CDR3 nucleotides: TGTGCCACCCGATCAGGGGGCGGAAACACCATATATTTT.